The 32 T cell receptor beta chains below come from one sample, sequenced in a study of T cells in Graves' hyperthyroidism and ophthalmopathy. RNA transcripts were the template for amplifying TCR beta CDR3 regions. Using the HTBI primer set, a first-round RT-PCR was run on the TCR CDR3. TCRdb reprocessed the multiplex PCR reads with MiXCR, giving one entry per CDR3 protein. The sample yields more than 500,000 distinct CDR3 sequences, roughly 50% seen once. The sample consisted of peripheral blood or thyroid tissue (not recorded which). These receptors were obtained from an adult woman with Graves' disease, either hyperthyroidism or ophthalmopathy (not recorded which).

The gene calls are TRBV2 and TRBJ2-5; 10 bases fit TRBD1. V shed 1 base and J 1 base; nucleotides not matched to a gene: 3. The CDR3 sequence is 16 residues long. CDR1 SNHLY and CDR2 FYNNEI come from the germline V gene. Written as DNA, the CDR3 is TGTGCCAGCAGTGAAGAGACAGGGGGCATCCAAGAGACCCAGTACTTC. Protein: CASSEETGGIQETQYF.

This clonotype has a count of ten or more. The CDR3 nucleotides are TGTGCCAGCAGTTTCAAGGGGGATTATCAGCCCCAGCATTTT. Its translation: CASSFKGDYQPQHF. The rearrangement links TRBV6-5 to TRBJ1-5; weak D call: TRBD1 (6 bases). The germline gives CDR1 MNHEY, CDR2 SVGAGI. Trimming took off 4 bases at V and 5 bases at J, with 12 bases between the two ends. This CDR3 spans 14 amino acids.

The chain links TRBV5-5 to TRBJ1-1, with TRBD1 as a possible D gene (6 bases). CDR3 size: 12 residues. Trimming took off 2 bases at V and 6 bases at J, with 8 bases between the two ends. CDR1 and CDR2 (germline): SGHKS, YYEKEE (reference sequence). This CDR3 is CASSFGTSEAFF. The CDR3 DNA follows: TGTGCCAGCAGCTTCGGGACATCTGAAGCTTTCTTT.

The CDR3 coding sequence is TGTGCCAGCAGCTTATTAGTCGCGACAGGGGGCACTGAAGCTTTCTTT. It encodes CASSLLVATGGTEAFF. This chain uses TRBV7-9 with TRBJ1-1, with TRBD1 matching over 9 bases. Trimming removed 2 bases from V and 4 bases from J; junction bases left unmatched: 8. Germline V CDR1 and CDR2: SEHNR, FQNEAQ (reference sequence). This CDR3 is 16 amino acids long. Supplemented by reference TRBV7-9 and TRBJ1-1, the full variable domain reads DTGVSQNPRHKITKRGQNVTFRCDPISEHNRLYWYRQTLGQGPEFLTYFQNEAQLEKSRLLSDRFSAERPKGSFSTLEIQRTEQGDSAMYLCASSLLVATGGTEAFFGQGTRLTVV.

This chain links TRBV5-1 with TRBJ1-1, with 12 positions matching TRBD1. The germline gives CDR1 SGHRS, CDR2 YFSETQ. The CDR3 length is 13 residues. Trimming cost V 3 bases and J 11 bases; bases outside gene matches: 5. CDR3 nucleotide sequence: TGCGCCAGCAGCTACGGGACAGGGGGCTCGGCTTTCTTT. It translates to CASSYGTGGSAFF.

Note on this clonotype: Germline and junction disagree at one end, which may indicate a read error. The V gene is TRBV20-1, the J gene TRBJ1-2; 9 positions match TRBD1. This CDR3 is 14 amino acids long. Looked up from germline, CDR1 is DFQATT and CDR2 is SNEGSKA (reference sequence). The CDR3 protein is CSARGDRVRSGYTF. The CDR3 DNA reads as TGCAGTGCGAGAGGGGACAGGGTTAGAAGCGGCTACACCTTC.

In this sample, this clonotype turned up a few times. The chain recombines TRBV14 with TRBJ1-2; no firm D call. Germline lookup yields CDR1 SGHDN and CDR2 FVKESK. This CDR3 spans 10 amino acids. Trimming stripped 10 bases from V and 8 bases from J, with 11 bases between. In DNA form, the CDR3 reads TGTGCCAAGGGTCTTGGGGGCTACACCTTC. This encodes CAKGLGGYTF.

The chain joins TRBV4-1 to TRBJ1-2; no definite D call. Germline values: CDR1 MGHRA, CDR2 YSYEKL. This CDR3 has 12 amino acids. The V and J ends lost 1 base and 7 bases respectively, with 7 bases between them. The CDR3 protein is CASSQGRAGYTF. The CDR3, as DNA: TGCGCCAGCAGCCAAGGTCGGGCTGGCTACACCTTC.

This chain uses TRBV7-9 with TRBJ1-3; D possibly corresponds to TRBD1 (5 bases). The CDR3 extends over 15 amino acids. Trimming left V 8 bases short and J 4 bases short, with 18 bases between. Germline CDR1 SEHNR, CDR2 FQNEAQ (reference sequence). CDR3 in DNA: TGTGCCAGCGGTAGCCGGGGCTTGTCGGGAAACACCATATATTTT. It is translated as CASGSRGLSGNTIYF.

The rearrangement links TRBV10-3 to TRBJ2-2; D may be TRBD1 or TRBD2 (5 bases each). The germline V and J ends were trimmed by 0 bases and 11 bases, with 16 bases remaining between them. Germline V gene data show CDR1 as ENHRY and CDR2 as SYGVKD. The CDR3 contains 15 residues. This CDR3 reads CAISESGESYRELFF. The CDR3 DNA sequence: TGTGCCATCAGTGAGTCGGGGGAGTCTTACCGTGAGCTGTTTTTT.

The rearrangement joins TRBV5-3 to TRBJ1-1; TRBD1 aligns across 8 bases. TRBV5-3 is labeled an ORF, and its function is uncertain. CDR3 length: 15 amino acids. Losses at the gene ends were 8 bases for V and 3 bases for J; bases not matched to a gene: 12. CDR3 coding DNA: TGTGCCAGCGAGCTGACAGGGGCGGGGCACACTGAAGCTTTCTTT. Translating it yields CASELTGAGHTEAFF.

The chain couples TRBV11-2 to TRBJ1-5; 10 bases align to TRBD1. Trimming took 6 bases from V and 10 from J; bases not matched to a gene: 15. There are 16 residues in the CDR3. The V gene's germline CDR1 is SGHAT and CDR2 FQNNGV. The CDR3 region is CASRLQPGTGVGPQHF. CDR3 nucleotides: TGTGCCAGCAGATTACAACCCGGGACAGGGGTAGGCCCCCAGCATTTT.

The V call is TRBV7-2, the J call TRBJ2-7; TRBD2 aligns across 7 bases. The CDR3 length is 14 residues. With V trimmed by 7 bases and J by 7 bases, 13 bases remained unmatched. Germline lookup yields CDR1 SGHTA and CDR2 FQGNSA. The CDR3 nucleotides are TGTGCCAGCACCTCCGGGACTACCCCCTGGGAGCAGTACTTC. Translated, it gives CASTSGTTPWEQYF.

In nucleotides, the CDR3 is TGTGCCAGTACCCCGGGGTCGGGCACTGAAGCTTTCTTT. It codes for CASTPGSGTEAFF. The chain links TRBV19 to TRBJ1-1; D remains ambiguous. CDR1 and CDR2 from the germline V gene are LNHDA and SQIVND (reference sequence). V shed 7 bases and J shed 4 bases, with 13 bases lying between them. The CDR3 runs 13 residues.

In its sample, this clonotype was seen a few times. Germline is not matched at one junction end, which may reflect a read error. V gene TRBV12-3 or TRBV12-4 combines with J gene TRBJ2-6; D not certain. CDR3 length equals 10 residues. This CDR3 reads CAGASNTEAF. For the CDR3, the DNA is TGTGCCGGTGCATCGAACACTGAAGCTTTC.

Points on this clonotype: Mismatch with germline at one junction end may stem from a read error. DNA for the CDR3: TGTGCCAGCAGCCAAGGGGATATAAACGGGGCTCAAGAGGCCCAGTACTTC. Its protein is CASSQGDINGAQEAQYF. The gene calls are TRBV3-1 and TRBJ2-5; the D call may be TRBD1 or TRBD2 (5 bases each). The CDR3 consists of 17 residues. Per germline, CDR1 LGHDT and CDR2 YNNKEL (reference sequence).

The sample holds many counts of this clonotype. The V call is TRBV13, the J call TRBJ2-7, with 12 bases matching TRBD2. Germline CDR1 reads PRHDT; CDR2 reads FYEKMQ (reference sequence). This CDR3 region has 15 residues. The V and J ends lost 5 bases and 0 bases, in that order; junction bases with no gene match: 2. The CDR3 reads CASSAGLAGSYEQYF. In DNA, the CDR3 is TGTGCCAGCAGCGCGGGACTAGCGGGCTCCTACGAGCAGTACTTC.

This chain joins TRBV11-2 and TRBJ2-7, with D maybe TRBD2 (7 bases). CDR3 length: 14 residues. V was cut by 7 bases and J by 6 bases, with 19 bases left in between. CDR1 SGHAT and CDR2 FQNNGV come from the germline V gene. CDR3 protein: CASKGTGGGSEQYF. CDR3 nucleotide sequence: TGTGCCAGCAAAGGGACCGGGGGCGGGAGCGAGCAGTACTTC.

The chain joins TRBV7-9 to TRBJ1-1, with D perhaps matching TRBD1 (5 bases). V shed 3 bases and J shed 3 bases, with 14 bases lying between them. CDR3 size: 15 residues. Per the germline V gene, CDR1 is SEHNR and CDR2 is FQNEAQ (reference sequence). CDR3 DNA sequence: TGTGCCAGCAGCTTTCTTGACAGTCGAGACACTGAAGCTTTCTTT. Translating gives CASSFLDSRDTEAFF.

This clonotype was picked up many times. The rearrangement links TRBV5-1 to TRBJ2-7; perhaps TRBD2 as D (6 bases). CDR3 length equals 15 residues. Germline-derived CDR1 and CDR2 are SGHRS and YFSETQ. Trimming left V 4 bases short and J 0 bases short, with 14 bases between. The CDR3, as DNA: TGCGCCAGCAGCCCCGGGGGACCCCCCTCCTACGAGCAGTACTTC. It codes for CASSPGGPPSYEQYF.

The chain carries TRBV4-1 and TRBJ2-3; 10 nucleotides match TRBD2. The V gene end was trimmed by 4 bases and the J gene end by 4 bases; junction bases not matched to a gene: 5. The CDR3 contains 15 residues. Germline V gene data show CDR1 as MGHRA and CDR2 as YSYEKL. CDR3 sequence reads: CASSRSGRSPDTQYF. The CDR3 DNA reads TGCGCCAGCAGCCGTAGCGGGAGGTCCCCAGATACGCAGTATTTT.

This clonotype appeared many times. The J gene is TRBJ1-6, the V gene TRBV7-9, with 7 bases aligning to TRBD1. V dropped 6 bases and J dropped 15; count of bases not matched to a gene: 8. The germline CDR1 and CDR2 sequences are SEHNR and FQNEAQ (reference sequence). The CDR3 consists of 12 residues. CDR3 coding DNA: TGTGCCAGCAGTTCCGACAGGGCGGACCTCCACTTT. Translated, it gives CASSSDRADLHF.

The chain links TRBV2 to TRBJ1-3; D perhaps matches TRBD1 (6 bases). There are 14 residues in the CDR3. Trimming removed 6 bases at V and 3 bases at J, with 12 bases between. Germline V gives CDR1 SNHLY, CDR2 FYNNEI. The DNA of the CDR3 is TGTGCCAGCAGCAACGGGGGCTATGGAAACACCATATATTTT. It encodes CASSNGGYGNTIYF.

The chain employs TRBV19 and TRBJ1-5; D gene uncertain. The germline CDR1 and CDR2 sequences are LNHDA and SQIVND (reference sequence). This CDR3 comprises 14 residues. The V end lost 9 bases, the J end lost 5 bases, and 17 bases lay between the germline ends. CDR3 region: CASSFSGVDQPQHF. The CDR3, as DNA: TGTGCCAGCAGTTTCTCCGGGGTCGATCAGCCCCAGCATTTT.

This clonotype came up a few times. The chain recombines TRBV28 with TRBJ1-2; TRBD1 might be the D (6 bases). The ends were cut back, 5 bases at V and 6 bases at J, with 19 bases in the middle. CDR1 MDHEN and CDR2 SYDVKM come from the germline V gene. This CDR3 comprises 15 residues. The CDR3 region has the DNA TGTGCCAGCAGTACCGTATGGGGGGCAATCAATGGCTACACCTTC. Residues: CASSTVWGAINGYTF.

The V call is TRBV2, the J call TRBJ1-2; D uncertain. Trimming removed 11 bases at V and 7 bases at J, with 17 bases between. Germline lookup yields CDR1 SNHLY and CDR2 FYNNEI. The CDR3 is made up of 12 amino acids. CDR3 DNA: TGTGCCGGCCAGAGATGGGTGCCTGGCTACACCTTC. Protein sequence: CAGQRWVPGYTF.

This clonotype was seen at least ten times. The rearrangement joins TRBV20-1 to TRBJ2-2, with 7 bases lining up with TRBD2. The junction had 11 bases not matched to a gene; V was cut back by 3 bases and J by 7 bases. This CDR3 region has 15 residues. Germline values: CDR1 DFQATT, CDR2 SNEGSKA (reference sequence). The CDR3 DNA sequence: TGCAGTGCTAGCGGGAGGCCAGAAATTGGCGGGGAGCTGTTTTTT. As protein: CSASGRPEIGGELFF.

This rearrangement joins TRBV25-1 to TRBJ1-1, with D uncertain. This CDR3 region has 15 residues. Trimming stripped 5 bases from V and 0 bases from J, with 13 bases between. Germline loops: CDR1 MGHDK, CDR2 SYGVNS. The CDR3 loop is CASSSRANLNTEAFF. As DNA, the CDR3 is TGTGCCAGCAGTAGCCGGGCCAACCTGAACACTGAAGCTTTCTTT.

The sample holds one count of this clonotype. The DNA of the CDR3 is TGCAGTGCTAGAGATGGGAACGGGGTTCAAGAGACCCAGTACTTC. Protein: CSARDGNGVQETQYF. The rearrangement uses TRBV20-1 and TRBJ2-5, with a weak D call TRBD2 (5 bases). The germline V gene has CDR1 DFQATT and CDR2 SNEGSKA (reference sequence). The CDR3 has 15 amino acids. V lost 0 bases and J lost 2, with 13 bases in between.

This clonotype was observed a single time. CDR3 bases: TGTGCCAGCAGCGGAAACACCGGGTCCCTGGGCGAGCAGTACTTC. It yields the protein CASSGNTGSLGEQYF. V and J are TRBV9 and TRBJ2-7; D not resolved. CDR1 is SGDLS and CDR2 is YYNGEE in the germline V gene. The CDR3 spans 15 residues. Trimming took off 3 bases at V and 6 bases at J, with 19 bases between the two ends.

The gene calls are TRBV20-1 and TRBJ1-1, with a tentative D call TRBD1 (5 bases). Germline lookup yields CDR1 DFQATT and CDR2 SNEGSKA (reference sequence). Trimming left V 1 base short and J 5 bases short, with 11 bases between. The CDR3 covers 13 residues. CDR3 region: CSARVAGITEAFF. CDR3 bases: TGCAGTGCTAGAGTAGCAGGGATAACTGAAGCTTTCTTT.

This clonotype was counted once. A much more abundant neighbour one base away suggests this may be a read error. The CDR3 does not end in the conserved phenylalanine or tryptophan, so this is likely a read error. V usage is TRBV28 and J usage is TRBJ1-1; a weak D match, TRBD1 (5 bases). CDR3 length equals 15 residues. V lost 4 bases and J lost 1, with 13 bases in between. The germline CDR1 and CDR2 sequences are MDHEN and SYDVKM. The CDR3 DNA is TGTGCCAGCAGTTCGTTGACAGATAGGAACACTGAAGCTTTCCTT. Translated: CASSSLTDRNTEAFL.